A selection of T cell receptor beta chains follows, all from one sample in a study of blood T cells in healthy people across ages. MiXCR was run by TCRdb on the 5' RACE reads, yielding one entry per CDR3 protein. The table shows 1.5 million to 2 million distinct CDR3 sequences, with approximately 50% occurring only once. The sequenced sample consisted of blood. The receptors here all came from a woman aged 40 to 50 in good health. Each CDR3 is given with its conserved first and last residue. D genes are given only for firm matches. Clone size is not always given. Where it is, it says once, few, many or a class for expanded clones.

d_gene | j_gene | abundance | v_gene | CDR3aa | CDR3nt
. | TRBJ2-5 | few | TRBV6-6 | CASRDHGEETQYF | TGTGCCAGCAGAGACCACGGAGAGGAGACCCAGTACTTC
. | TRBJ2-5 | . | TRBV29-1 | CSVENREGALQETQYF | TGCAGCGTTGAAAATAGGGAGGGGGCTCTTCAAGAGACCCAGTACTTC
. | TRBJ2-7 | many | TRBV12-3/TRBV12-4 | CASRSSGTYYEQYF | TGTGCCAGCAGGTCCTCCGGGACCTACTACGAGCAGTACTTC
. | TRBJ2-5 | . | TRBV20-1 | CSARDGKGAETQYF | TGCAGTGCTAGAGATGGGAAGGGTGCAGAGACCCAGTACTTC
. | TRBJ1-2 | . | TRBV7-6 | CASSLVLGGAGYGYTF | TGTGCCAGCAGCTTAGTTTTGGGGGGCGCTGGGTATGGCTACACCTTC
. | TRBJ1-2 | . | TRBV5-1 | CASSSGDGTIGYTF | TGCGCCAGCAGCTCAGGGGACGGTACTATCGGCTACACCTTC
. | TRBJ2-4 | few | TRBV27 | CASSLSRAKNIQYF | TGTGCCAGCAGTTTGTCTCGAGCCAAAAACATTCAGTACTTC
TRBD2 | TRBJ2-1 | . | TRBV5-5 | CAGEAGTSSDEQFF | TGTGCCGGAGAAGCCGGGACTAGCAGTGATGAGCAGTTCTTC
TRBD1 | TRBJ2-1 | few | TRBV5-1 | CATATGGSYNEQFF | TGCGCCACGGCGACAGGGGGCTCCTACAATGAGCAGTTCTTC
. | TRBJ2-7 | . | TRBV6-1 | CASSGRSGRVSSYEQYF | TGTGCCAGCAGTGGCCGGTCGGGCAGGGTAAGCTCCTACGAGCAGTACTTC
. | TRBJ2-1 | . | TRBV5-6 | CASSWGPVEFF | TGTGCCAGCAGCTGGGGCCCCGTGGAGTTCTTC
. | TRBJ2-3 | . | TRBV28 | CASEESGTSTDTLYF | TGTGCCAGCGAAGAGAGTGGAACTAGCACAGATACGCTGTATTTT
. | TRBJ2-7 | . | TRBV20-1 | CSASLPTTYEQYF | TGCAGTGCTAGTTTGCCTACCACCTACGAGCAGTACTTC
. | TRBJ1-1 | . | TRBV28 | CASSLPDYLGDTEAFF | TGTGCCAGCAGTTTACCCGACTACTTGGGGGACACTGAAGCTTTCTTT
. | TRBJ2-1 | . | TRBV20-1 | CSAHERRVGDEQFF | TGCAGTGCTCATGAGCGGAGGGTGGGCGATGAGCAGTTCTTC
. | TRBJ1-6 | . | TRBV6-1 | CASSGIWGRSSPLHF | TGTGCCAGCAGTGGAATTTGGGGGAGGTCTTCACCCCTCCACTTT
. | TRBJ2-1 | once | TRBV28 | CASSFPGRGGHNEQFF | TGTGCCAGCAGTTTCCCAGGCCGAGGGGGTCACAATGAGCAGTTCTTC
TRBD1 | TRBJ1-6 | . | TRBV4-3 | CASSQDRGAGGSPLHF | TGCGCCAGCAGCCAAGATCGAGGGGCAGGGGGATCACCCCTCCACTTT
. | TRBJ1-2 | . | TRBV2 | CASSEQGPNYGYTF | TGTGCCAGCAGTGAACAGGGACCTAACTATGGCTACACCTTC
TRBD1 | TRBJ1-1 | . | TRBV5-1 | CASDLTGSMNTEAFF | TGCGCCAGCGACTTGACAGGGTCCATGAACACTGAAGCTTTCTTT
. | TRBJ1-5 | few | TRBV7-2 | CASSLDGMNNQPQHF | TGTGCCAGCAGCTTAGATGGGATGAACAATCAGCCCCAGCATTTT
. | TRBJ1-2 | few | TRBV29-1 | CSVREGRYGYTF | TGCAGCGTACGGGAGGGGAGATATGGCTACACCTTC
. | TRBJ2-5 | . | TRBV9 | CASSPLSGLGETQYF | TGTGCCAGCAGCCCCCTATCTGGGCTCGGCGAGACCCAGTACTTC
. | TRBJ2-3 | many | TRBV7-2 | CASSLASSADTQYF | TGTGCCAGCAGCTTAGCTAGTTCTGCAGATACGCAGTATTTT
. | TRBJ1-2 | . | TRBV4-3 | CASSQDGGLGGYTF | TGCGCCAGCAGCCAAGATGGGGGTCTGGGCGGCTACACCTTC
TRBD1 | TRBJ2-2 | . | TRBV5-1 | CASSLPYGQAINTGELFF | TGCGCCAGCAGCTTACCATATGGACAGGCGATAAACACCGGGGAGCTGTTTTTT
. | TRBJ2-7 | . | TRBV20-1 | CSARDQGGVYEQYF | TGCAGTGCTAGAGATCAAGGGGGGGTCTACGAGCAGTACTTC
TRBD2 | TRBJ2-1 | . | TRBV20-1 | CSARGEMVAGRYNEQFF | TGCAGTGCTAGAGGGGAGATGGTAGCGGGGAGGTACAATGAGCAGTTCTTC
. | TRBJ1-4 | . | TRBV6-2/TRBV6-3 | CASRRGIYGSREKLFF | TGTGCCAGCAGACGAGGTATTTATGGCAGCCGAGAGAAACTGTTTTTT
TRBD2 | TRBJ2-1 | . | TRBV15 | CATSRRTSGGALFLNEQFF | TGTGCCACCAGCAGGCGGACTAGCGGGGGGGCCCTTTTCCTCAATGAGCAGTTCTTC
TRBD1 | TRBJ2-1 | few | TRBV3-1 | CASTSVGTAEYNEQFF | TGTGCCAGCACCTCTGTGGGGACAGCAGAATACAATGAGCAGTTCTTC
TRBD1 | TRBJ2-1 | once | TRBV4-1 | CASSQDSRTGDLSQFF | TGCGCCAGCAGCCAAGATTCGAGGACAGGGGACCTAAGCCAGTTCTTC
TRBD1 | TRBJ2-7 | . | TRBV4-1 | CASSRDRESAYEQYF | TGCGCCAGCAGTCGAGACAGGGAATCGGCCTACGAGCAGTACTTC
TRBD1 | TRBJ2-5 | . | TRBV24-1 | CAKQRTGGQETQYF | TGTGCCAAACAAAGGACAGGGGGCCAAGAGACCCAGTACTTC
. | TRBJ2-3 | few | TRBV6-2/TRBV6-3 | CASTLESGTDTQYF | TGTGCCAGCACCCTAGAGAGCGGCACAGATACGCAGTATTTT
TRBD1 | TRBJ2-3 | . | TRBV7-9 | CASSPLRQGLPLTNTQYF | TGTGCCAGCAGCCCATTACGACAGGGGCTCCCCCTCACTAATACGCAGTATTTT
TRBD1 | TRBJ2-5 | . | TRBV4-3 | CASSLAGTAFLETQYF | TGCGCCAGCAGCCTCGCCGGGACAGCGTTTTTGGAGACCCAGTACTTC
TRBD1 | TRBJ1-4 | . | TRBV11-2 | CASRTPTGAGTGNEKLFF | TGTGCCAGCAGGACCCCAACCGGCGCCGGGACAGGGAATGAAAAACTGTTTTTT
TRBD1 | TRBJ1-5 | . | TRBV20-1 | CSAEPPGQGVLNQPQHF | TGCAGTGCAGAACCTCCGGGACAGGGGGTGCTAAATCAGCCCCAGCATTTT
TRBD1 | TRBJ2-7 | few | TRBV7-8 | CASSAKYRGNSIDEQYF | TGTGCCAGCAGCGCAAAGTACAGGGGAAATTCTATCGACGAGCAGTACTTC
TRBD1 | TRBJ1-2 | . | TRBV12-5 | CASGLVQGTGSPDYGYTF | TGTGCTAGTGGTTTGGTACAGGGGACAGGGTCTCCGGATTATGGCTACACCTTC
TRBD2 | TRBJ2-7 | few | TRBV20-1 | CSASKRDGRISSYEQYF | TGCAGTGCTAGTAAGCGGGACGGAAGAATTTCCTCCTACGAGCAGTACTTC